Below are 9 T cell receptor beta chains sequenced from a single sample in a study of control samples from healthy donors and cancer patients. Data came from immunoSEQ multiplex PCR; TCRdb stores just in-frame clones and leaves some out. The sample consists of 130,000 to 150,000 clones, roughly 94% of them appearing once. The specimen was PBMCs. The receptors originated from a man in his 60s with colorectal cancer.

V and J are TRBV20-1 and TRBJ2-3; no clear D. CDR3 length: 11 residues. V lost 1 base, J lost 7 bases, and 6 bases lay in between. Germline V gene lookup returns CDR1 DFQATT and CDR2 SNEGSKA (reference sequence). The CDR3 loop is CSARVGHTQYF. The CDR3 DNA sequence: TGCAGTGCTAGAGTCGGGCATACGCAGTATTTT.

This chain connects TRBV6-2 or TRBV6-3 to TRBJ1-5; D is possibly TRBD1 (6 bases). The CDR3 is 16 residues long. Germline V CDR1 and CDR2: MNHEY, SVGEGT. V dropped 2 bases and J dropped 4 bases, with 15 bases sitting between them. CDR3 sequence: CASSYSEHRENQPQHF. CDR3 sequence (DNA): TGTGCCAGCAGTTACAGTGAACACAGGGAGAATCAGCCCCAGCATTTT.

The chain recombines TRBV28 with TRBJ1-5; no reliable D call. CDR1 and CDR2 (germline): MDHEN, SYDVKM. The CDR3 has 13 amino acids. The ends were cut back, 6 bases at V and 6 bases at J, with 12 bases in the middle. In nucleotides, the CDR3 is TGTGCCAGCAGCCTTAGGTGGTCTCAGCCCCAGCATTTT. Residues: CASSLRWSQPQHF.

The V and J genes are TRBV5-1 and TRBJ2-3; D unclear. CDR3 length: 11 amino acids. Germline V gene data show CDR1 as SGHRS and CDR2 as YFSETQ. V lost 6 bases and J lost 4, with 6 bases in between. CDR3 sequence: CASKRADTQYF. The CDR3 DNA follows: TGCGCCAGCAAAAGGGCAGATACGCAGTATTTT.

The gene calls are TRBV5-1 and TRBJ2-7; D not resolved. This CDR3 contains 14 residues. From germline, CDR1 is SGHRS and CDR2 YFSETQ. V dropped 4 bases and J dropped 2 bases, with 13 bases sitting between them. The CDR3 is CASSAAQSAYEQYF. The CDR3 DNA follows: TGCGCCAGCAGCGCTGCGCAGTCAGCCTACGAGCAGTACTTC.

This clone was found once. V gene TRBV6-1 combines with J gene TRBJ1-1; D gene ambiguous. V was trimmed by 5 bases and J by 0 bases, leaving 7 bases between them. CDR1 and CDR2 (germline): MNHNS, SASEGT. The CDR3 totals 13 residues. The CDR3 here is CASSFLMNTEAFF. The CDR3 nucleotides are TGTGCCAGCAGTTTTCTAATGAACACTGAAGCTTTCTTT.

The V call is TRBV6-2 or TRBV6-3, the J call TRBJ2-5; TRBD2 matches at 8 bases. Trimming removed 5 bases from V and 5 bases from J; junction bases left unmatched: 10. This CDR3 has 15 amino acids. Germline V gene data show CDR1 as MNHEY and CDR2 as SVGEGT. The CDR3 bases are TGTGCCAGCAGTGCCTTTGGGTCGGGGGGGGAGACCCAGTACTTC. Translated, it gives CASSAFGSGGETQYF.

CDR3 bases: TGTGCCAGCAGCCAAGTGGTCGGGGGACCCTACGAGCAGTACTTC. Translating it yields CASSQVVGGPYEQYF. The chain recombines TRBV14 with TRBJ2-7; tentative D call: TRBD2 (6 bases). Germline V gene sequence: CDR1 SGHDN, CDR2 FVKESK. CDR3 size: 15 residues. V lost 1 base and J lost 2, with 12 bases in between.

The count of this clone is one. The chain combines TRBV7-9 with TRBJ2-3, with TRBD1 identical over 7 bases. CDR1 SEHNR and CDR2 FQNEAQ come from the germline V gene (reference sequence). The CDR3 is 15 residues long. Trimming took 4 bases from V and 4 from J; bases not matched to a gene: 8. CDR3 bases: TGTGCCAGCAGCTACGACAGGGTAGGCCCAGATACGCAGTATTTT. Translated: CASSYDRVGPDTQYF.